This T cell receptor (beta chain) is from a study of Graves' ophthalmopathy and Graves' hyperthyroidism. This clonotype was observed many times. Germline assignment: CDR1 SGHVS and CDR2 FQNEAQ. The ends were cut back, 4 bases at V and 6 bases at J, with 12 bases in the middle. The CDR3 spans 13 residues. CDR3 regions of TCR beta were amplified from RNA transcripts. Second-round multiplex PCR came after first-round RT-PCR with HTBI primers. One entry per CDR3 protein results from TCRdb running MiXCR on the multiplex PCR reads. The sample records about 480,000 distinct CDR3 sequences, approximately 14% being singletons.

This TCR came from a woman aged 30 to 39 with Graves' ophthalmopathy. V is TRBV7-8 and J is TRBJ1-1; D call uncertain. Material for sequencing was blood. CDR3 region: CASSSWTEPEAFF. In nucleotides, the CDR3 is TGTGCCAGCAGCTCATGGACGGAGCCTGAAGCTTTCTTT.